This T cell receptor beta chain was captured by sequencing in a study of CD8 T cells in Susac syndrome. Study context: Patients with Susac syndrome had blood drawn and were at that point therapy-naive, on corticosteroids, or on intravenous immunoglobulin alone.

With regard to this clonotype: Its specificity is not known.

CDR3 length: 15 residues. Germline V gene data show CDR1 as LGHDT and CDR2 as YNNKEL (reference sequence). Trimming removed 1 base at V and 4 bases at J, with 13 bases between. When the RNA was reverse transcribed, random hexamers were used with an input of about 0.5 to 1 ug. Amplification of TCR beta CDR3 used immunoSEQ multiplex PCR across 54 Vbeta and 13 Jbeta. TCRdb itself ran the immunoSEQ multiplex PCR reads through MiXCR, one entry per CDR3 protein. The table includes around 81,000 distinct CDR3 sequences, approximately 93% detected once. Study-wide points: Clonal expansion of CD8+ cells in Susac peaked in TEMRA cells (and in active patients).

Source material: CD8+ T cells from PBMCs. This chain joins TRBV3-1 and TRBJ1-1; D might be TRBD1 (5 bases). The sequence was obtained from a human donor with Susac syndrome. The CDR3 DNA reads TGTGCCAGCAGCCAAGGAGCGCCAGGGTCCACTGAAGCTTTCTTT. As protein: CASSQGAPGSTEAFF.